Presented here are 24 T cell receptor beta chains from one specimen sequenced in a study of regulatory T cells in long-lasting Graves disease. According to the study, TCR beta libraries were built with iRepertoire HTBI primers and CDR3-region Arm-PCR. Each CDR3 protein is one row after TCRdb ran MiXCR on the multiplex PCR reads. The sample has fewer than 450,000 distinct CDR3 sequences; over 12% are singletons. The time point was: newly diagnosed GD, antithyroid drugs for less than 3 months. RNA from PBMCs was the source of the TCR library. The same data also went into a second study, on T cells in Graves' hyperthyroidism and ophthalmopathy.

Sequencing was performed on peripheral blood mononuclear cells (PBMCs), taken at new diagnosis, from a patient treated with antithyroid drugs. The origin of the receptors is a woman aged 40 to 49 with Graves disease.

This clonotype has just a few counts. V gene TRBV27 combines with J gene TRBJ2-5, with TRBD2 matching over 10 bases. Germline loops: CDR1 MNHEY, CDR2 SMNVEV (reference sequence). V gave up 4 bases and J gave up 3 bases; unmatched junction bases: 5. This CDR3 comprises 15 residues. The CDR3 DNA is TGTGCCAGCAGTTCCCTAGCGGGAGCAAAAGAGACCCAGTACTTC. Translated, it gives CASSSLAGAKETQYF.

This clonotype was counted only a few times. The chain joins TRBV20-1 to TRBJ2-1; TRBD2 matches at 8 bases. In germline, CDR1 is DFQATT, CDR2 SNEGSKA (reference sequence). The CDR3 is made up of 12 amino acids. V trimming: 6 bases; J trimming: 8 bases; junction bases outside the gene matches: 6. CDR3 nucleotide sequence: TGCAGTGCACGGACTAGCTGGGATGAGCAGTTCTTC. It encodes CSARTSWDEQFF.

Many counts were recorded for this clonotype. V and J are TRBV6-1 and TRBJ2-7, with 8 bases that match TRBD2. V lost 6 bases, J lost 2 bases, and 9 bases stayed unmatched. Germline CDR1 MNHNS, CDR2 SASEGT. This CDR3 comprises 15 residues. This chain's CDR3 is CASSASTSVTYEQYF. The CDR3 region has the DNA TGTGCCAGCAGCGCCTCGACTAGCGTTACCTACGAGCAGTACTTC.

The rearrangement links TRBV20-1 to TRBJ2-1; D not resolved. Between the trimmed V and J ends, which lost 6 bases and 7 bases, there was a span of 19 bases. The germline V gene has CDR1 DFQATT and CDR2 SNEGSKA (reference sequence). The CDR3 has 14 amino acids. CDR3 DNA sequence: TGCAGTGCCAAAAGTACTACCGGTTGGAATGAGCAGTTCTTC. It yields the protein CSAKSTTGWNEQFF.

There are many counts of this clonotype. V is TRBV27 and J is TRBJ2-1, with 7 nucleotides matching TRBD2. The CDR3 runs to 16 residues. CDR1 MNHEY and CDR2 SMNVEV come from the germline V gene (reference sequence). V lost 2 bases and J lost 4; bases outside the gene matches: 8. CDR3: CASSLEGLADYNEQFF. DNA of the CDR3: TGTGCCAGCAGTTTAGAGGGGCTAGCGGATTACAATGAGCAGTTCTTC.

At least ten counts were recorded for this clonotype. The chain employs TRBV5-1 and TRBJ1-1, with D unresolved. The CDR3 loop spans 13 amino acids. Germline V CDR1 and CDR2: SGHRS, YFSETQ. V shed 2 bases and J shed 1 base, with 6 bases lying between them. As DNA, the CDR3 is TGCGCCAGCAGCTTCGAGTCGAACACTGAAGCTTTCTTT. Amino acid sequence: CASSFESNTEAFF.

This clonotype was picked up a small number of times. The chain uses TRBV10-3 and TRBJ2-1; 7 bases map to TRBD1. The J call may be faulty, since TRBJ2-5 better matches the DNA end. CDR1 is ENHRY, CDR2 SYGVKD, per germline. This CDR3 has 14 amino acids. CDR3 amino acids: CAISERQGQETQYF. The CDR3 region has the DNA TGTGCCATCAGTGAAAGACAGGGACAAGAGACCCAGTACTTC.

This clonotype was recorded at least ten times. The chain has TRBV7-9 and TRBJ2-7, with TRBD1 matching over 10 bases. The V gene end was trimmed by 6 bases and the J gene end by 3 bases; junction bases not matched to a gene: 5. The CDR3 is made up of 14 amino acids. The germline gives CDR1 SEHNR, CDR2 FQNEAQ (reference sequence). CDR3: CASSQGQGSYEQYF. Here the CDR3 DNA reads TGTGCCAGCAGTCAGGGACAGGGGAGCTACGAGCAGTACTTC.

The genes are TRBV2 and TRBJ2-1; possible D gene TRBD1, 6 bases. Trimming removed 5 bases from V and 10 bases from J, with 24 bases in between. Germline-derived CDR1 and CDR2 are SNHLY and FYNNEI. This CDR3 comprises 16 residues. CDR3: CASSFGTGMRTPEQFF. CDR3 coding DNA: TGTGCCAGCAGTTTCGGCACAGGGATGAGGACCCCGGAGCAGTTCTTC.

This clonotype was seen ten or more times. The V gene is TRBV6-2 or TRBV6-3, the J gene TRBJ2-1; 7 bases are shared with TRBD2. V lost 0 bases and J lost 7; bases outside the gene matches: 12. The CDR3 length is 17 residues. CDR1 MNHEY and CDR2 SVGEGT come from the germline V gene. The CDR3 region is CASSYSASGQGENEQFF. For the CDR3, the DNA is TGTGCCAGCAGTTACTCGGCTAGCGGCCAAGGGGAGAATGAGCAGTTCTTC.

The genes are TRBV29-1 and TRBJ1-2; 7 bases are a match to TRBD1. Per the germline V gene, CDR1 is SQVTM and CDR2 is ANQGSEA. V lost 5 bases to trimming and J lost 7 bases; unmatched junction nucleotides: 13. There are 14 residues in the CDR3. In DNA, the CDR3 is TGCAGCGTTTATCTTCGGGACAGTTCCCGTGGCTACACCTTC. Amino acid sequence: CSVYLRDSSRGYTF.

The chain combines TRBV19 with TRBJ2-1; 7 bases match TRBD2. The CDR3 consists of 16 residues. J gave up 4 bases and V 3 bases, and 9 bases lay outside the gene matches. In germline, CDR1 is LNHDA, CDR2 SQIVND (reference sequence). The CDR3 region has the DNA TGTGCCAGTAGTATTTCAACCACTAGCGTATACAATGAGCAGTTCTTC. It specifies CASSISTTSVYNEQFF.

The rearrangement links TRBV7-2 to TRBJ1-4, with D tentatively TRBD1 (5 bases). V lost 1 base and J 4 bases, leaving 16 bases between the germline ends. Per germline, CDR1 SGHTA and CDR2 FQGNSA. CDR3 length equals 17 residues. The CDR3 nucleotides read TGTGCCAGCAGCTTAGTCCCGCCCGGGGCCATTAATGAAAAACTGTTTTTT. It is translated as CASSLVPPGAINEKLFF.

The table lists this clonotype with a few counts. J is TRBJ1-2 and V is TRBV15; maybe TRBD1 (6 bases). The CDR3 has 15 amino acids. Germline-derived CDR1 and CDR2 are LNHNV and YYDKDF (reference sequence). V lost 5 bases and J 7 bases, leaving 20 bases between the germline ends. The chain's CDR3 is CATSPRPTGLAGYTF. For the CDR3, the DNA is TGTGCCACCAGCCCCAGACCCACAGGGCTGGCTGGCTACACCTTC.

This clonotype was observed at least ten times. The chain recombines TRBV5-1 with TRBJ2-2; a possible D gene is TRBD2 (5 bases). Trimming removed 2 bases at V and 6 bases at J, with 11 bases between. The CDR3 contains 14 residues. The germline gives CDR1 SGHRS, CDR2 YFSETQ. Here the CDR3 reads CASSFWTGAGELFF. CDR3 coding DNA: TGCGCCAGCAGCTTTTGGACCGGGGCCGGGGAGCTGTTTTTT.

The chain is built from TRBV7-9 and TRBJ2-3; D not resolved. Trimming cost V 2 bases and J 1 base, with 10 bases left between them. Germline V lookup: CDR1 SEHNR, CDR2 FQNEAQ (reference sequence). The CDR3 sequence is 15 residues long. The chain's CDR3 is CASSLREAGTDTQYF. DNA of the CDR3: TGTGCCAGCAGCTTAAGAGAGGCAGGCACAGATACGCAGTATTTT.

The sample holds a few counts of this clonotype. The chain combines TRBV6-2 or TRBV6-3 with TRBJ2-7; D perhaps matches TRBD2 (5 bases). Germline values: CDR1 MNHEY, CDR2 SVGEGT. The CDR3 consists of 16 residues. Deletions cut 0 bases from V and 2 bases from J, with 14 bases between. The CDR3 loop reads CASSYSRLVGAYEQYF. CDR3 coding DNA: TGTGCCAGCAGTTACTCGAGGCTAGTGGGAGCCTACGAGCAGTACTTC.

Ten or more counts support this clonotype. CDR3 sequence: CASAQGGSTDTQYF. The DNA for the CDR3 is TGTGCCAGTGCCCAGGGTGGCTCCACAGATACGCAGTATTTT. J is TRBJ2-3 and V is TRBV19, with D perhaps matching TRBD1 (5 bases). Trimming took 8 bases from V and 2 from J, leaving 14 bases between them. CDR1 and CDR2 (germline): LNHDA, SQIVND (reference sequence). This CDR3 has 14 residues.

This clonotype occurred many times. The chain joins TRBV5-1 to TRBJ2-3; a weak D match, TRBD2 (5 bases). V gave up 0 bases and J gave up 3 bases, with 8 bases separating them. CDR3 length: 14 amino acids. Germline CDR1 SGHRS, CDR2 YFSETQ. The CDR3 sequence is CASSLVSVTDTQYF. Written as DNA, the CDR3 is TGCGCCAGCAGCTTGGTTAGCGTTACAGATACGCAGTATTTT.

The V gene is TRBV28, the J gene TRBJ2-4; D unclear. Trimming cost V 2 bases and J 1 base, with 15 bases left between them. Germline CDR1 and CDR2: MDHEN and SYDVKM. This CDR3 has 17 amino acids. The CDR3 nucleotides read TGTGCCAGCAGTTTAAGCTCTAGGAAGGTGGCCAAAAACATTCAGTACTTC. Translation gives CASSLSSRKVAKNIQYF. Drawing the rest from reference TRBV28 and TRBJ2-4, the complete variable domain is DVKVTQSSRYLVKRTGEKVFLECVQDMDHENMFWYRQDPGLGLRLIYFSYDVKMKEKGDIPEGYSVSREKKERFSLILESASTNQTSMYLCASSLSSRKVAKNIQYFGAGTRLSVL.

J is TRBJ2-4 and V is TRBV13; possibly TRBD1 or TRBD2 for D (7 bases each). The CDR3 runs 15 residues. The V end was cut by 5 bases, the J end by 8 bases, with 19 bases between. Germline V gives CDR1 PRHDT, CDR2 FYEKMQ (reference sequence). For the CDR3, the DNA is TGTGCCAGCAGCCCCAGGGGGGGGGCTATAGACATTCAGTACTTC. It codes for CASSPRGGAIDIQYF.

The chain joins TRBV9 to TRBJ1-2; TRBD1 aligns across 12 bases. The V gene end was trimmed by 0 bases and the J gene end by 5 bases; junction bases not matched to a gene: 8. The CDR3 spans 17 residues. CDR1 is SGDLS and CDR2 is YYNGEE in the germline V gene. CDR3: CASSVATGQGAPYGYTF. The CDR3 bases are TGTGCCAGCAGCGTAGCTACGGGACAGGGGGCGCCTTATGGCTACACCTTC.

Worth noting for this clonotype: This clone may be a read error of a much larger clone one base away. The chain uses TRBV2 and TRBJ2-2; weak D call: TRBD1 (5 bases). The CDR3 spans 12 residues. V lost 6 bases, J lost 6 bases, and 8 bases lay in between. CDR1 and CDR2 from the germline V gene are SNHLY and FYNNEI. The CDR3 sequence: CASRKGSGELFF. The DNA of the CDR3 is TGTGCCAGCAGGAAGGGGTCCGGGGAGCTGTTTTTT.

This clonotype was picked up many times. The chain has TRBV7-3 and TRBJ2-2, with D possibly being TRBD1 (6 bases). This CDR3 spans 14 amino acids. V gave up 5 bases and J gave up 6 bases, with 13 bases separating them. The germline CDR1 and CDR2 sequences are SGHTA and FQGTGA. Here the CDR3 reads CASSPTGSAGELFF. CDR3 nucleotide sequence: TGTGCCAGCAGCCCAACAGGGAGCGCCGGGGAGCTGTTTTTT.